These T cell receptor beta chains were read from a single sample in a study of blood T cell repertoires in COVID-19. This table comes from immunoSEQ multiplex PCR, and its TCRdb copy is limited to in-frame clones, with some not included. The sample records about 30,000 clones, 88% being singletons. What was sequenced was peripheral blood. The receptors derive from a human donor in a cohort sampled during active COVID-19. Each CDR3 is given with its conserved first and last residue. A D gene is named only where the DNA matches it firmly. For some rows the clone size is stated as once, few or many, or as a class when expanded; others skip it.

clone size: -
V gene: TRBV5-1
D gene: TRBD2
J gene: TRBJ2-2
CDR3 DNA: TGCGCCAGCAGCTTGCGACTAGCGGGGGAGAACACCGGGGAGCTGTTTTTT
CDR3 protein: CASSLRLAGENTGELFF

clone size: -
V gene: TRBV7-8
D gene: TRBD1
J gene: TRBJ1-1
CDR3 DNA: TGTGCCAGCAGCTTAGTGACAGGGTGGAATGACTGGGAAGCTTTCTTT
CDR3 protein: CASSLVTGWNDWEAFF

clone size: -
V gene: TRBV18
D gene: -
J gene: TRBJ2-7
CDR3 DNA: TGTGCCAGCTCACCGGACACCCCGAGTCGCGGGGAGTACTTC
CDR3 protein: CASSPDTPSRGEYF

clone size: -
V gene: TRBV5-1
D gene: TRBD1
J gene: TRBJ2-5
CDR3 DNA: TGCGCCAGCAGCTCGACAGGGTTCCAAGAGACCCAGTACTTC
CDR3 protein: CASSSTGFQETQYF

clone size: -
V gene: TRBV6-1
D gene: TRBD1
J gene: TRBJ1-1
CDR3 DNA: TGTGCCAGCAGTGACCGGGGACAGGGGAACACTGAAGCTTTCTTT
CDR3 protein: CASSDRGQGNTEAFF

clone size: -
V gene: TRBV6-5
D gene: -
J gene: TRBJ1-4
CDR3 DNA: TGTGCCAGCAGTAGGGAACAGGGCTACAATGAAAAACTGTTTTTT
CDR3 protein: CASSREQGYNEKLFF

clone size: once
V gene: TRBV19
D gene: TRBD1
J gene: TRBJ2-1
CDR3 DNA: TGTGCCAGTAGTATGGGCCACAGGGGCACCTGGCCCAATGAGCAGTTCTTC
CDR3 protein: CASSMGHRGTWPNEQFF

clone size: -
V gene: TRBV3-1/TRBV3-2
D gene: -
J gene: TRBJ2-1
CDR3 DNA: TGTGCCAGCAGCCAAAGGGGGGGGCTCTCCTACAATGAGCAGTTCTTC
CDR3 protein: CASSQRGGLSYNEQFF

clone size: -
V gene: TRBV6-5
D gene: TRBD1
J gene: TRBJ1-2
CDR3 DNA: TGTGCCAGCAGTCCAACTGGACAGGGCACCTATGGCTACACCTTC
CDR3 protein: CASSPTGQGTYGYTF

clone size: -
V gene: TRBV6-1
D gene: -
J gene: TRBJ1-4
CDR3 DNA: TGTGCCAGCAGTGACAATCCGGGACGGGGGAATGAAAAACTGTTTTTT
CDR3 protein: CASSDNPGRGNEKLFF

clone size: -
V gene: TRBV6-2/TRBV6-3
D gene: -
J gene: TRBJ1-5
CDR3 DNA: TGTGCCAGCAGTTACTTACAGGGCAATCAGCCCCAGCATTTT
CDR3 protein: CASSYLQGNQPQHF

clone size: once
V gene: TRBV18
D gene: -
J gene: TRBJ2-5
CDR3 DNA: TGTGCCAGCTCACGTCAGGGCCAAGAGACCCAGTACTTC
CDR3 protein: CASSRQGQETQYF

clone size: -
V gene: TRBV19
D gene: TRBD1
J gene: TRBJ1-1
CDR3 DNA: TGTGCCAGTAGAGGGGACAGGGGGCGATTGAACACTGAAGCTTTCTTT
CDR3 protein: CASRGDRGRLNTEAFF

clone size: -
V gene: TRBV5-1
D gene: TRBD1
J gene: TRBJ1-2
CDR3 DNA: TGCGCCAGCAGCTTGTCAGGGACAGGAGGTGGTGCTGGCTATGGCTACACCTTC
CDR3 protein: CASSLSGTGGGAGYGYTF

clone size: -
V gene: TRBV5-1
D gene: TRBD1
J gene: TRBJ2-7
CDR3 DNA: TGCGCCAGCAGTTTCGAGGGGGCTAACGAGCAGTACTTC
CDR3 protein: CASSFEGANEQYF

clone size: once
V gene: TRBV9
D gene: TRBD2
J gene: TRBJ2-3
CDR3 DNA: TGTGCCAGCAGCGTAGAGGGAAGGATGGCGGGGGTACAAGATACGCAGTATTTT
CDR3 protein: CASSVEGRMAGVQDTQYF

clone size: -
V gene: TRBV2
D gene: -
J gene: TRBJ2-7
CDR3 DNA: TGTGCCAGCAGTGTAACAGGGTCCTTCTACGAGCAGTACTTC
CDR3 protein: CASSVTGSFYEQYF

clone size: -
V gene: TRBV19
D gene: -
J gene: TRBJ1-1
CDR3 DNA: TGTGCCAGTAGAACTGTGAACACTGAAGCTTTCTTT
CDR3 protein: CASRTVNTEAFF

clone size: -
V gene: TRBV7-7
D gene: TRBD1
J gene: TRBJ2-7
CDR3 DNA: TGTGCTAGCAGCTTAAAACAGGGGGCGGCCTCCTACGAGCAGTACTTC
CDR3 protein: CASSLKQGAASYEQYF

clone size: -
V gene: TRBV18
D gene: -
J gene: TRBJ1-2
CDR3 DNA: TGTGCCAGCTCACCTGGCAGGGACTATGGCTACACCTTC
CDR3 protein: CASSPGRDYGYTF

clone size: once
V gene: TRBV27
D gene: -
J gene: TRBJ2-1
CDR3 DNA: TGTGCCAGCAGTTTGTACCCAGGGTTAGGTGAGCAGTTCTTC
CDR3 protein: CASSLYPGLGEQFF

clone size: -
V gene: TRBV10-1
D gene: -
J gene: TRBJ1-2
CDR3 DNA: TGCGCCAGCAGTTACGAACTGCGCTATGGCTACACCTTC
CDR3 protein: CASSYELRYGYTF

clone size: -
V gene: TRBV6-5
D gene: -
J gene: TRBJ1-1
CDR3 DNA: TGTGCCAGCAGTAATCGCAGGGGGAACACTGAAGCTTTCTTT
CDR3 protein: CASSNRRGNTEAFF

clone size: -
V gene: TRBV11-3
D gene: -
J gene: TRBJ2-2
CDR3 DNA: TGTGCCAGCAGCAGGGTTGAGGGCACCGGGGAGCTGTTTTTT
CDR3 protein: CASSRVEGTGELFF

clone size: few
V gene: TRBV27
D gene: TRBD1
J gene: TRBJ2-7
CDR3 DNA: TGTGCCAGCAGCCGAAGACAGGGCACCTACGAGCAGTACTTC
CDR3 protein: CASSRRQGTYEQYF

clone size: -
V gene: TRBV4-1
D gene: TRBD1
J gene: TRBJ1-2
CDR3 DNA: TGCGCCAGCAGCCAATGGGCGGGACAGGGTTATGGCTACACCTTC
CDR3 protein: CASSQWAGQGYGYTF

clone size: once
V gene: TRBV3-1/TRBV3-2
D gene: -
J gene: TRBJ1-6
CDR3 DNA: TGTGCCAGCAGCCAAGATCTCGGGGGGCAAGGTAATTCACCCCTCCACTTT
CDR3 protein: CASSQDLGGQGNSPLHF

clone size: -
V gene: TRBV2
D gene: -
J gene: TRBJ2-2
CDR3 DNA: TGTGCCAGCAGTGAATACCAGGACACCGGGGAGCTGTTTTTT
CDR3 protein: CASSEYQDTGELFF

clone size: -
V gene: TRBV6-5
D gene: TRBD2
J gene: TRBJ2-5
CDR3 DNA: TGTGCCAGCAGGGGGACTAGCGGCAGGGAGACCCAGTACTTC
CDR3 protein: CASRGTSGRETQYF

clone size: few
V gene: TRBV6-1
D gene: -
J gene: TRBJ2-7
CDR3 DNA: TGTGCCAGCAGTGAAGCGCGCCTAGCGAAGGAGCAGTACTTC
CDR3 protein: CASSEARLAKEQYF

clone size: -
V gene: TRBV7-8
D gene: -
J gene: TRBJ2-3
CDR3 DNA: TGTGCCAGCAGCTTATGGGCCGGGGAGCTCGGCACAGATACGCAGTATTTT
CDR3 protein: CASSLWAGELGTDTQYF

clone size: -
V gene: TRBV7-9
D gene: -
J gene: TRBJ2-5
CDR3 DNA: TGTGCCAGCAGCTTACGAGGGATGGAGGTCGGAGTGACCCAGTACTTC
CDR3 protein: CASSLRGMEVGVTQYF

clone size: -
V gene: TRBV14
D gene: -
J gene: TRBJ1-2
CDR3 DNA: TGTGCCAGCAGCCAGAACTTTAACTATGGCTACACCTTC
CDR3 protein: CASSQNFNYGYTF

clone size: -
V gene: TRBV4-1
D gene: TRBD1
J gene: TRBJ2-7
CDR3 DNA: TGCGCCAGCAGCCAAAACAGGGGGAGCTCCTACGAGCAGTACTTC
CDR3 protein: CASSQNRGSSYEQYF

clone size: -
V gene: TRBV6-1
D gene: -
J gene: TRBJ1-5
CDR3 DNA: TGTGCCAGCAGTGAAGTCCTAGATAGCAATCAGCCCCAGCATTTT
CDR3 protein: CASSEVLDSNQPQHF

clone size: -
V gene: TRBV19
D gene: TRBD1
J gene: TRBJ1-2
CDR3 DNA: TGTGCCAGTAGCCCTCTGGGACAGGGGGCCGGTGGCTACACCTTC
CDR3 protein: CASSPLGQGAGGYTF

clone size: -
V gene: TRBV6-2/TRBV6-3
D gene: -
J gene: TRBJ1-2
CDR3 DNA: TGTGCCAGCAGACCTACAGGGAGCTATGGCTACACCTTC
CDR3 protein: CASRPTGSYGYTF

clone size: -
V gene: TRBV30
D gene: -
J gene: TRBJ2-3
CDR3 DNA: TGTGCCTGGGGACCTTATACGCAGTATTTT
CDR3 protein: CAWGPYTQYF

clone size: -
V gene: TRBV29-1
D gene: TRBD1
J gene: TRBJ2-3
CDR3 DNA: TGCAGCGTTGGAGGAGGGACAGGGCTCACAGATACGCAGTATTTT
CDR3 protein: CSVGGGTGLTDTQYF

clone size: -
V gene: TRBV4-2
D gene: -
J gene: TRBJ2-7
CDR3 DNA: TGTGCCAGCAGCCAAGGGGGACAACGCTCCTACGAGCAGTACTTC
CDR3 protein: CASSQGGQRSYEQYF

clone size: -
V gene: TRBV5-1
D gene: TRBD1
J gene: TRBJ1-4
CDR3 DNA: TGCGCCAGCAGCGGCCCGGGACAGGGGGCTATCGGTCCCCTTGAAAAACTGTTTTTT
CDR3 protein: CASSGPGQGAIGPLEKLFF

clone size: -
V gene: TRBV10-3
D gene: TRBD2
J gene: TRBJ2-1
CDR3 DNA: TGTGCCGTGGGACTAGCGGCAGGGAATGAGCAGTTCTTC
CDR3 protein: CAVGLAAGNEQFF

clone size: -
V gene: TRBV5-4
D gene: TRBD1
J gene: TRBJ2-5
CDR3 DNA: TGTGCCAGCAGCTTGGGCCCCAGGGGGCGCGGAGAGACCCAGTACTTC
CDR3 protein: CASSLGPRGRGETQYF

clone size: -
V gene: TRBV7-9
D gene: -
J gene: TRBJ2-7
CDR3 DNA: TGTGCCAGCAGCTTATCAGGGAAGTACTACGAGCAGTACTTC
CDR3 protein: CASSLSGKYYEQYF

clone size: -
V gene: TRBV12-3/TRBV12-4
D gene: -
J gene: TRBJ1-2
CDR3 DNA: TGTGCCAGCAGTTTAAGGGGCTATGGCTACACCTTC
CDR3 protein: CASSLRGYGYTF

clone size: -
V gene: TRBV7-9
D gene: TRBD2
J gene: TRBJ2-5
CDR3 DNA: TGTGCCAGCAGTCCCCCGACTAGCGTGGAGGAGACCCAGTACTTC
CDR3 protein: CASSPPTSVEETQYF

clone size: -
V gene: TRBV3-1/TRBV3-2
D gene: -
J gene: TRBJ1-2
CDR3 DNA: TGTGCCAGCAGCCATACCCCAGCTAACTATGGCTACACCTTC
CDR3 protein: CASSHTPANYGYTF

clone size: -
V gene: TRBV30
D gene: -
J gene: TRBJ2-3
CDR3 DNA: TGTGCCGGGACGGTTGTAGATACGCAGTATTTT
CDR3 protein: CAGTVVDTQYF

clone size: -
V gene: TRBV6-5
D gene: -
J gene: TRBJ2-3
CDR3 DNA: TGTGCCAGCAACCATCCAGGCACAGATACGCAGTATTTT
CDR3 protein: CASNHPGTDTQYF

clone size: -
V gene: TRBV27
D gene: -
J gene: TRBJ1-1
CDR3 DNA: TGTGCCAGCTCAGGGACATCTGAAGCTTTCTTT
CDR3 protein: CASSGTSEAFF

clone size: -
V gene: TRBV6-1
D gene: -
J gene: TRBJ1-4
CDR3 DNA: TGTGCCAGCAGTGAATATTTGGGGCAGGGAGAAAAACTGTTTTTT
CDR3 protein: CASSEYLGQGEKLFF